This T cell receptor (beta chain) was recorded in a study of blood T cell repertoires in COVID-19. In assigning cohorts, the study relied on participant-reported clinical history. Either two negative PCRs, clearance, or symptom resolution qualified Cohort 3 donors as recovered. In the original workflow: Amplification with reference gene primers provided the estimates of nucleated cell counts. Generated by immunoSEQ multiplex PCR, the TCRdb table keeps only in-frame clones and is missing some. That table is the source of V, J and clone size, and D and trimming were worked out from the DNA. The profile shows around 150,000 clones, around four fifths of them singletons. Germline CDR1 and CDR2: SGDLS and YYNGEE. V shed 4 bases and J shed 8 bases, with 15 bases lying between them. This CDR3 comprises 13 residues.

This chain connects TRBV9 to TRBJ1-2; weak D call: TRBD1 (6 bases). This TCR derives from a woman aged 40 to 49 who had recovered from COVID-19. Sequenced sample: PBMCs or T cells enriched from blood (not recorded which). This CDR3 reads CASSPTGISGYTF. CDR3 DNA: TGTGCCAGCAGCCCGACAGGTATCAGCGGCTACACCTTC.